The TCR beta chain described here comes from a study of T cells in localized non-small cell lung cancer. V was trimmed by 5 bases and J by 3 bases, leaving 13 bases between them. The length of the CDR3 is 14 residues. Germline V lookup: CDR1 ENHRY, CDR2 SYGVKD. Sequenced by immunoSEQ multiplex PCR; TCRdb stores in-frame clones only, minus some. The table shows 25,000 to 30,000 clones, with around 83% occurring only once. The source is a woman aged 35 to 70 with stage I lung adenocarcinoma. The sequenced sample was peripheral blood, obtained before any cancer treatment. The V and J genes are TRBV10-3 and TRBJ1-2; D remains ambiguous. CDR3 loop: CAISPIDTYYGYTF. For the CDR3, the DNA is TGTGCCATCAGTCCGATAGACACGTACTATGGCTACACCTTC.